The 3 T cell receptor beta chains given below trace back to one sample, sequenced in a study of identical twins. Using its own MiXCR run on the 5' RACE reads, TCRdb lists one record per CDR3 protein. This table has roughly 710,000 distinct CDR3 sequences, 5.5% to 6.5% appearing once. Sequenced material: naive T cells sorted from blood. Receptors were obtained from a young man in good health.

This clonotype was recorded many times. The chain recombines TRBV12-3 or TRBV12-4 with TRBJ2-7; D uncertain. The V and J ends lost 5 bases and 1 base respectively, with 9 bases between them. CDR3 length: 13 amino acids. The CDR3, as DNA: TGTGCCAGCAGTACCCGTGCTTCCTACGAGCAGTACTTC. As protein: CASSTRASYEQYF.

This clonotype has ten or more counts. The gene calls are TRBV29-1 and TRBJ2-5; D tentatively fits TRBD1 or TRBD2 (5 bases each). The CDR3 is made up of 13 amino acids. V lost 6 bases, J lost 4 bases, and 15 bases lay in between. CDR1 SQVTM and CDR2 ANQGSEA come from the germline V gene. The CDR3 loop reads CSVGEHRRETQYF. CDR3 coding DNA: TGCAGCGTCGGGGAGCACAGGAGAGAGACCCAGTACTTC.

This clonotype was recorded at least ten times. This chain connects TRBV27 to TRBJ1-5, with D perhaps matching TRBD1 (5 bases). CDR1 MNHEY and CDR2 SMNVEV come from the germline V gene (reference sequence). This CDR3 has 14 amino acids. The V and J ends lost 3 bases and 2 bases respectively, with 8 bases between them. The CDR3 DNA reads TGTGCCAGCAGTTTTAGGGACGGCAATCAGCCCCAGCATTTT. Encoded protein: CASSFRDGNQPQHF.